A selection of T cell receptor beta chains follows, all from one sample in a study of T cells in Graves' hyperthyroidism and ophthalmopathy. Via MiXCR, TCRdb re-called the multiplex PCR reads, giving one row per CDR3 protein. The data contain hundreds of thousands of distinct CDR3 sequences, around a sixth of them singletons. The sequencing input was blood. The receptors originated from a woman younger than 30 with Graves' hyperthyroidism. Each CDR3 is given with its conserved first and last residue. The D gene is left open where the match is weak. Size is stated for part of the rows, as once, few or many counts, or as a class when the clone is expanded.

d_gene: .; j_gene: TRBJ1-3; v_gene: TRBV4-1; abundance: .; CDR3aa: CASSQEFPGSGNTIYF; CDR3nt: TGCGCCAGCAGCCAAGAATTTCCAGGGTCTGGAAACACCATATATTTT
d_gene: TRBD2; j_gene: TRBJ2-2; v_gene: TRBV7-9; abundance: many; CDR3aa: CASRPGTSTGELFF; CDR3nt: TGTGCCAGCAGACCCGGGACTAGCACCGGGGAGCTGTTTTTT
d_gene: .; j_gene: TRBJ1-6; v_gene: TRBV28; abundance: few; CDR3aa: CASSLRRGNSPLHF; CDR3nt: TGTGCCAGCAGTTTAAGGCGGGGGAATTCACCCCTCCACTTT
d_gene: .; j_gene: TRBJ1-1; v_gene: TRBV5-1; abundance: .; CDR3aa: CASRRGGDTEAFF; CDR3nt: TGCGCCAGCAGAAGAGGGGGGGACACTGAAGCTTTCTTT
d_gene: .; j_gene: TRBJ2-7; v_gene: TRBV6-4; abundance: .; CDR3aa: CASSDSHTSSPGEQYF; CDR3nt: TGTGCCAGCAGTGACTCGCACACGTCTTCTCCGGGGGAGCAGTACTTC
d_gene: .; j_gene: TRBJ1-1; v_gene: TRBV11-3; abundance: many; CDR3aa: CASSPRAAGNTEAFF; CDR3nt: TGTGCCAGCAGCCCAAGAGCAGCGGGGAACACTGAAGCTTTCTTT
d_gene: .; j_gene: TRBJ2-1; v_gene: TRBV7-8; abundance: .; CDR3aa: CASSALRANEQFF; CDR3nt: TGTGCCAGCAGCGCACTGCGGGCTAATGAGCAGTTCTTC
d_gene: .; j_gene: TRBJ2-2; v_gene: TRBV6-1; abundance: many; CDR3aa: CASSSGLRNAGELFF; CDR3nt: TGTGCCAGCAGCTCAGGACTCCGGAACGCCGGGGAGCTGTTTTTT
d_gene: .; j_gene: TRBJ1-1; v_gene: TRBV12-3/TRBV12-4; abundance: .; CDR3aa: CASSFDVLSSDTEAFF; CDR3nt: TGTGCCAGCAGTTTCGATGTTTTGTCTTCGGACACTGAAGCTTTCTTT
d_gene: .; j_gene: TRBJ2-7; v_gene: TRBV9; abundance: few; CDR3aa: CASSVDGRGYEQYF; CDR3nt: TGTGCCAGCAGCGTAGATGGCAGGGGCTACGAGCAGTACTTC
d_gene: TRBD1; j_gene: TRBJ1-4; v_gene: TRBV7-2; abundance: .; CDR3aa: CASSLLDRVTANEKLFF; CDR3nt: TGTGCCAGCAGCCTCCTAGACAGGGTCACGGCTAATGAAAAACTGTTTTTT
d_gene: .; j_gene: TRBJ1-5; v_gene: TRBV20-1; abundance: many; CDR3aa: CSAGAQVSSNQPQHF; CDR3nt: TGCAGTGCAGGGGCACAGGTTTCCAGCAATCAGCCCCAGCATTTT
d_gene: TRBD2; j_gene: TRBJ2-5; v_gene: TRBV28; abundance: many; CDR3aa: CASGLAGGPQETQYF; CDR3nt: TGTGCCAGCGGGCTAGCGGGAGGCCCCCAAGAGACCCAGTACTTC
d_gene: TRBD1; j_gene: TRBJ2-2; v_gene: TRBV7-9; abundance: few; CDR3aa: CASSLDRGVTGELFF; CDR3nt: TGTGCCAGCAGCTTGGACAGGGGGGTCACCGGGGAGCTGTTTTTT
d_gene: TRBD1; j_gene: TRBJ1-5; v_gene: TRBV6-2/TRBV6-3; abundance: few; CDR3aa: CASREQGDQPQHF; CDR3nt: TGTGCCAGCAGGGAACAGGGGGATCAGCCCCAGCATTTT
d_gene: .; j_gene: TRBJ1-1; v_gene: TRBV7-2; abundance: few; CDR3aa: CASSLSYGNTEAFF; CDR3nt: TGTGCCAGCAGCTTATCCTACGGGAACACTGAAGCTTTCTTT
d_gene: TRBD2; j_gene: TRBJ2-2; v_gene: TRBV7-2; abundance: many; CDR3aa: CASSLGQRGITGELFF; CDR3nt: TGTGCCAGCAGCTTAGGCCAGCGGGGGATCACCGGGGAGCTGTTTTTT
d_gene: .; j_gene: TRBJ2-3; v_gene: TRBV6-4; abundance: .; CDR3aa: CASSDSGSTDTQYF; CDR3nt: TGTGCCAGCAGTGACTCTGGCTCAACAGATACGCAGTATTTT
d_gene: .; j_gene: TRBJ2-5; v_gene: TRBV7-4; abundance: .; CDR3aa: CASGAGLVIQGTQYF; CDR3nt: TGTGCCAGCGGCGCGGGGTTGGTTATTCAGGGGACCCAGTACTTC
d_gene: .; j_gene: TRBJ2-3; v_gene: TRBV2; abundance: .; CDR3aa: CATLTDGTDTQYF; CDR3nt: TGTGCCACCCTGACAGATGGCACAGATACGCAGTATTTT
d_gene: .; j_gene: TRBJ2-7; v_gene: TRBV2; abundance: many; CDR3aa: CASGRPSSYEQYF; CDR3nt: TGTGCCAGCGGGAGACCGAGCTCCTACGAGCAGTACTTC
d_gene: .; j_gene: TRBJ2-3; v_gene: TRBV10-3; abundance: few; CDR3aa: CAISGLGEWVDTQYF; CDR3nt: TGTGCCATCAGTGGCCTGGGGGAATGGGTAGATACGCAGTATTTT
d_gene: .; j_gene: TRBJ2-7; v_gene: TRBV28; abundance: many; CDR3aa: CASSAGGSYEQYF; CDR3nt: TGTGCCAGCAGTGCAGGCGGTTCCTACGAGCAGTACTTC
d_gene: .; j_gene: TRBJ1-5; v_gene: TRBV19; abundance: .; CDR3aa: CASRKINSNQPQHF; CDR3nt: TGTGCCAGTAGAAAGATTAATAGCAATCAGCCCCAGCATTTT
d_gene: .; j_gene: TRBJ1-1; v_gene: TRBV4-1; abundance: many; CDR3aa: CASSQDPGQETMNTEAFF; CDR3nt: TGCGCCAGCAGCCAAGATCCGGGGCAGGAGACCATGAACACTGAAGCTTTCTTT
d_gene: TRBD1; j_gene: TRBJ2-7; v_gene: TRBV5-1; abundance: many; CDR3aa: CASSGWDRGDHEQYF; CDR3nt: TGCGCCAGCAGCGGGTGGGACAGGGGCGACCACGAGCAGTACTTC
d_gene: TRBD2; j_gene: TRBJ2-1; v_gene: TRBV29-1; abundance: few; CDR3aa: CSVESSGAYNEQFF; CDR3nt: TGCAGCGTTGAAAGTAGCGGGGCCTACAATGAGCAGTTCTTC
d_gene: TRBD1; j_gene: TRBJ1-2; v_gene: TRBV2; abundance: .; CDR3aa: CASSPDRGNGYTF; CDR3nt: TGTGCCAGCAGTCCGGACAGGGGCAATGGCTACACCTTC
d_gene: .; j_gene: TRBJ2-2; v_gene: TRBV3-1; abundance: many; CDR3aa: CASSQFRSGELFF; CDR3nt: TGTGCCAGCAGCCAGTTTCGATCCGGGGAGCTGTTTTTT
d_gene: .; j_gene: TRBJ2-1; v_gene: TRBV2; abundance: many; CDR3aa: CASGRDRRGDEQFF; CDR3nt: TGTGCCAGCGGGAGGGACAGACGGGGGGATGAGCAGTTCTTC
d_gene: .; j_gene: TRBJ2-7; v_gene: TRBV29-1; abundance: few; CDR3aa: CSAEGGYEQYF; CDR3nt: TGCAGCGCTGAGGGGGGCTACGAGCAGTACTTC
d_gene: .; j_gene: TRBJ2-3; v_gene: TRBV2; abundance: many; CDR3aa: CASSEDSFHTDTQYF; CDR3nt: TGTGCCAGCAGTGAGGACTCCTTCCACACAGATACGCAGTATTTT
d_gene: .; j_gene: TRBJ2-1; v_gene: TRBV5-1; abundance: many; CDR3aa: CASSANSLVRGNEQFF; CDR3nt: TGCGCCAGCAGCGCGAACTCCCTGGTTCGGGGGAATGAGCAGTTCTTC
d_gene: .; j_gene: TRBJ1-2; v_gene: TRBV5-1; abundance: once; CDR3aa: CAGSLGQGKDYTF; CDR3nt: TGCGCCGGCAGCTTGGGGCAGGGGAAGGACTACACCTTC
d_gene: .; j_gene: TRBJ2-5; v_gene: TRBV4-1; abundance: .; CDR3aa: CASSQGVRAETQYF; CDR3nt: TGCGCCAGCAGCCAGGGAGTCAGGGCCGAGACCCAGTACTTC
d_gene: TRBD1; j_gene: TRBJ1-5; v_gene: TRBV7-9; abundance: many; CDR3aa: CASSQQGPGNQPQHF; CDR3nt: TGTGCCAGCAGCCAACAGGGGCCAGGCAATCAGCCCCAGCATTTT
d_gene: TRBD1; j_gene: TRBJ2-2; v_gene: TRBV4-1; abundance: few; CDR3aa: CASSSRTGGWGTGELFF; CDR3nt: TGCGCCAGCAGCTCTCGCACAGGGGGCTGGGGCACCGGGGAGCTGTTTTTT
d_gene: .; j_gene: TRBJ2-1; v_gene: TRBV20-1; abundance: many; CDR3aa: CSAKKSVGVSPPGGNEQFF; CDR3nt: TGCAGTGCAAAGAAGAGTGTTGGGGTGTCACCCCCCGGGGGCAATGAGCAGTTCTTC
d_gene: TRBD1; j_gene: TRBJ2-1; v_gene: TRBV11-2; abundance: .; CDR3aa: CAGSQDRGYNEQFF; CDR3nt: TGTGCCGGCAGCCAGGACAGGGGGTACAATGAGCAGTTCTTC
d_gene: TRBD1; j_gene: TRBJ2-7; v_gene: TRBV6-9; abundance: many; CDR3aa: CASTTSGTGGYEQYF; CDR3nt: TGTGCCAGCACCACTTCCGGGACAGGGGGCTACGAGCAGTACTTC
d_gene: .; j_gene: TRBJ1-5; v_gene: TRBV19; abundance: .; CDR3aa: CASSTRSRANQPQHF; CDR3nt: TGTGCCAGTAGTACCAGGTCCAGAGCCAATCAGCCCCAGCATTTT
d_gene: TRBD1; j_gene: TRBJ1-3; v_gene: TRBV7-9; abundance: few; CDR3aa: CASSSNRGISGNTIYF; CDR3nt: TGTGCCAGCAGCTCAAACAGGGGGATCTCTGGAAACACCATATATTTT
d_gene: TRBD2; j_gene: TRBJ2-3; v_gene: TRBV20-1; abundance: many; CDR3aa: CSILGGSSFADTQYF; CDR3nt: TGCAGTATCTTGGGCGGGAGCTCGTTCGCAGATACGCAGTATTTT
d_gene: TRBD1; j_gene: TRBJ2-1; v_gene: TRBV5-1; abundance: .; CDR3aa: CASSIRTGTPYNEQFF; CDR3nt: TGCGCCAGCAGCATCCGGACAGGAACCCCTTACAATGAGCAGTTCTTC
d_gene: TRBD2; j_gene: TRBJ2-3; v_gene: TRBV28; abundance: many; CDR3aa: CASRISGSGTDTQYF; CDR3nt: TGTGCCAGCAGGATTAGCGGGAGTGGCACAGATACGCAGTATTTT
d_gene: TRBD2; j_gene: TRBJ2-1; v_gene: TRBV12-3/TRBV12-4; abundance: many; CDR3aa: CASSSSGGRYNEQFF; CDR3nt: TGTGCCAGCAGTTCTAGCGGGGGCAGATACAATGAGCAGTTCTTC
d_gene: TRBD2; j_gene: TRBJ2-1; v_gene: TRBV12-3/TRBV12-4; abundance: many; CDR3aa: CASSRTRANEQFF; CDR3nt: TGTGCCAGCAGCCGGACTAGAGCTAATGAGCAGTTCTTC
d_gene: .; j_gene: TRBJ2-6; v_gene: TRBV12-3/TRBV12-4; abundance: many; CDR3aa: CASSLPAGTSGANVLTF; CDR3nt: TGTGCCAGCAGTCTCCCCGCGGGGACCTCTGGGGCCAACGTCCTGACTTTC
d_gene: .; j_gene: TRBJ2-7; v_gene: TRBV10-3; abundance: many; CDR3aa: CAISAGYTYEQYF; CDR3nt: TGTGCCATCAGTGCGGGGTATACCTACGAGCAGTACTTC
d_gene: TRBD2; j_gene: TRBJ2-1; v_gene: TRBV12-3/TRBV12-4; abundance: many; CDR3aa: CASSLSGRLNNEQFF; CDR3nt: TGTGCCAGCAGTTTAAGCGGGAGACTCAACAATGAGCAGTTCTTC
d_gene: .; j_gene: TRBJ1-1; v_gene: TRBV6-2/TRBV6-3; abundance: .; CDR3aa: CASGNIEAFF; CDR3nt: TGTGCCAGCGGGAATATAGAAGCTTTCTTT
d_gene: .; j_gene: TRBJ2-7; v_gene: TRBV7-8; abundance: many; CDR3aa: CASSRDPRSYEQYF; CDR3nt: TGTGCCAGCAGCCGGGACCCCCGTTCCTACGAGCAGTACTTC
d_gene: .; j_gene: TRBJ1-1; v_gene: TRBV4-2; abundance: many; CDR3aa: CASSQDVRNLNTEAFF; CDR3nt: TGTGCCAGCAGCCAAGATGTAAGGAACTTGAACACTGAAGCTTTCTTT
d_gene: TRBD1; j_gene: TRBJ1-2; v_gene: TRBV7-8; abundance: many; CDR3aa: CASSLRARGLLYGYTF; CDR3nt: TGTGCCAGCAGCCTTAGAGCAAGGGGGCTCCTCTATGGCTACACCTTC
d_gene: .; j_gene: TRBJ1-2; v_gene: TRBV7-9; abundance: .; CDR3aa: CASSQSITEAYGYTF; CDR3nt: TGTGCCAGCAGCCAGAGTATTACAGAAGCCTATGGCTACACCTTC
d_gene: TRBD1; j_gene: TRBJ2-2; v_gene: TRBV28; abundance: many; CDR3aa: CASSLMDREDSGELFF; CDR3nt: TGTGCCAGCAGTTTGATGGACAGGGAAGATTCCGGGGAGCTGTTTTTT
d_gene: .; j_gene: TRBJ2-7; v_gene: TRBV7-9; abundance: many; CDR3aa: CASSPIAANEQYF; CDR3nt: TGTGCCAGCAGTCCTATAGCAGCGAACGAGCAGTACTTC